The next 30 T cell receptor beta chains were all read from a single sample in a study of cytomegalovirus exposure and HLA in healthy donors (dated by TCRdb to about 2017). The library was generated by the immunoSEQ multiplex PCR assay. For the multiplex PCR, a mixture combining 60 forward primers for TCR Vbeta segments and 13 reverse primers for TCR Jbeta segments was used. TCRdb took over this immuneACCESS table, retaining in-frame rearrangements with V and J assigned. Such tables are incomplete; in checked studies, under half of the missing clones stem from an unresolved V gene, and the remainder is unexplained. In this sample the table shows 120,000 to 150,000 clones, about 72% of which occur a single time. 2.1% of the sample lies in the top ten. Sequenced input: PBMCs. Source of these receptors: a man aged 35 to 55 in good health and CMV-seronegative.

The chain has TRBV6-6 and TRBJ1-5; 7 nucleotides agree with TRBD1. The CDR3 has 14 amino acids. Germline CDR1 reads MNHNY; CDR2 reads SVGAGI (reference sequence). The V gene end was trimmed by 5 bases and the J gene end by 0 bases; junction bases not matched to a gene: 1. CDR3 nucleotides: TGTGCCAGCAGTAGACAGGGTAGCAATCAGCCCCAGCATTTT. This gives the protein CASSRQGSNQPQHF.

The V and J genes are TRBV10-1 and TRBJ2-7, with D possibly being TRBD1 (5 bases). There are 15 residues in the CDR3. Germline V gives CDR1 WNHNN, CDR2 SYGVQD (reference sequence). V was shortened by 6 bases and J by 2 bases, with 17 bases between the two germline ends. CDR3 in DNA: TGCGCCAGCAGAAACAGGCCCTTGTCCGCCTACGAGCAGTACTTC. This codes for CASRNRPLSAYEQYF.

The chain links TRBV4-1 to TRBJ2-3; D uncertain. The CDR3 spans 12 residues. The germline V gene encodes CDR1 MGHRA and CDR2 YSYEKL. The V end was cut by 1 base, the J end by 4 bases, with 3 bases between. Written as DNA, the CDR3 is TGCGCCAGCAGCCAAGTCGCAGATACGCAGTATTTT. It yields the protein CASSQVADTQYF.

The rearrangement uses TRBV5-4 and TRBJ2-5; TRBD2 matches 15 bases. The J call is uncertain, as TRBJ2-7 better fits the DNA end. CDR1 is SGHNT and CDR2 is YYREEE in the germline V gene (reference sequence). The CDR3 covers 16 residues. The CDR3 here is CASSPGLAGGQSEQYF. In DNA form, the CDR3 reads TGTGCCAGCAGCCCGGGACTAGCGGGAGGACAGAGCGAGCAGTACTTC.

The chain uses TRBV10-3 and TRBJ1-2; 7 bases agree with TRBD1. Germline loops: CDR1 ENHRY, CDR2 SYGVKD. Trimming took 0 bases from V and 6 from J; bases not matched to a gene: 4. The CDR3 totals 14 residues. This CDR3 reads CAISESRDSNGYTF. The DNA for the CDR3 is TGTGCCATCAGTGAGTCCCGGGACAGCAATGGCTACACCTTC.

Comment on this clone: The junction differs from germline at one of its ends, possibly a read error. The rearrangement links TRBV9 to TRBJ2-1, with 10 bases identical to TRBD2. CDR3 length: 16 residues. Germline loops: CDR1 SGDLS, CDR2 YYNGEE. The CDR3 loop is CASSVGSGRTYSEQFF. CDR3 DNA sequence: TGTGCCAGCAGCGTGGGTAGCGGGAGGACATACAGTGAGCAGTTCTTC.

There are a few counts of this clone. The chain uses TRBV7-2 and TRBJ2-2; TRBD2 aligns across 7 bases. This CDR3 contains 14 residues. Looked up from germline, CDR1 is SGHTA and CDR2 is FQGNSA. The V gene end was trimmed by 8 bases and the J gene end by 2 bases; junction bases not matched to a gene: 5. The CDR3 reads CASRDYSNTGELFF. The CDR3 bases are TGTGCCAGCCGGGACTACTCCAACACCGGGGAGCTGTTTTTT.

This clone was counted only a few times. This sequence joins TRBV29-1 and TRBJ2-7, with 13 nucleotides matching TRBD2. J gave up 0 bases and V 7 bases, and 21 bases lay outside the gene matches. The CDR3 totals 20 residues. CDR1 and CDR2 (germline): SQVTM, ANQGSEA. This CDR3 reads CSAPSPPRLAGGHRSYEQYF. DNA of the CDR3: TGCAGCGCCCCCTCCCCCCCCCGACTAGCGGGGGGCCACCGCTCCTACGAGCAGTACTTC.

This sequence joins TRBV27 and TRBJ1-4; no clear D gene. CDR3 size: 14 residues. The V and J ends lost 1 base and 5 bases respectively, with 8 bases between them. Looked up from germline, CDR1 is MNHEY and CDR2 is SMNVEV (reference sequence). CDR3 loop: CASSLFQNNEKLFF. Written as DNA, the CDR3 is TGTGCCAGCAGTTTATTTCAGAACAATGAAAAACTGTTTTTT.

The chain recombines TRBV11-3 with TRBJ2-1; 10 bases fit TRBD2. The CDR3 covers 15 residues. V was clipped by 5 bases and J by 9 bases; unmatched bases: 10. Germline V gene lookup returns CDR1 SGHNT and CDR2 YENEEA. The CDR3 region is CASSATSGNWGEQFF. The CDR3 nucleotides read TGTGCCAGCAGCGCCACTAGCGGGAATTGGGGTGAGCAGTTCTTC.

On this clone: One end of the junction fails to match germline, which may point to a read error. The CDR3 region has the DNA TGCGCCAGCAGCGCACGTCGGGCGGGACTATCCTCCAATGAGCAGTTCTTC. It translates to CASSARRAGLSSNEQFF. The V and J genes are TRBV5-1 and TRBJ2-1; 7 bases fit TRBD2. This CDR3 is built from 17 residues. Germline-derived CDR1 and CDR2 are SGHRS and YFSETQ.

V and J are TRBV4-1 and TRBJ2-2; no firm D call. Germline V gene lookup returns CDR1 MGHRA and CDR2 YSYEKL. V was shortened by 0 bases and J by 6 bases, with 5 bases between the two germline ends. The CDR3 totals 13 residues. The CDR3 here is CASSQDLAGELFF. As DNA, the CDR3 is TGCGCCAGCAGCCAAGATTTAGCCGGGGAGCTGTTTTTT.

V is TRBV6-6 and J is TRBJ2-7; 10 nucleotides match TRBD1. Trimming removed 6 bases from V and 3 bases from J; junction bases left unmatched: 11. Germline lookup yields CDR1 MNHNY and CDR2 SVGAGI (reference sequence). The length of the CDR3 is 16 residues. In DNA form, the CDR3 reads TGTGCCAGCAGCTTCCGTGATAGGGACAGGGGCTACGAGCAGTACTTC. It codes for CASSFRDRDRGYEQYF.

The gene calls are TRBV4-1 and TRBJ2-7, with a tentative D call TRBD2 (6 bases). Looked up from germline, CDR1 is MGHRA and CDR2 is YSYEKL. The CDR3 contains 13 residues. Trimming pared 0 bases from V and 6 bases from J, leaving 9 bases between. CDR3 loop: CASSQEGGGEQYF. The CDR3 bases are TGCGCCAGCAGCCAAGAGGGAGGAGGCGAGCAGTACTTC.

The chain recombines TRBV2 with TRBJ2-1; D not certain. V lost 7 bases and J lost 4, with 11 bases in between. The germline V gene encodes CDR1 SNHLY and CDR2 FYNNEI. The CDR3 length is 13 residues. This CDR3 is CASKSDSYNEQFF. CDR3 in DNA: TGTGCCAGCAAGTCCGACTCTTACAATGAGCAGTTCTTC.

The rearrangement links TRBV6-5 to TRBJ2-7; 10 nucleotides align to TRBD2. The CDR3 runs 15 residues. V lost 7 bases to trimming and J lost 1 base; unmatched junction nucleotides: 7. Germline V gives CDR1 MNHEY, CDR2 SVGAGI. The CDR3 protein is CASTKSGGGSYEQYF. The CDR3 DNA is TGTGCCAGCACCAAGAGCGGGGGGGGGTCCTACGAGCAGTACTTC.

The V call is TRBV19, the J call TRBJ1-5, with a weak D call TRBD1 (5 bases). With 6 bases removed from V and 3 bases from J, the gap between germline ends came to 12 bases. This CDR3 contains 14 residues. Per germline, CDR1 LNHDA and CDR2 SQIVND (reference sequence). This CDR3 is CASRKGHLNQPQHF. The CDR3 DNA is TGTGCCAGTAGGAAAGGACACCTCAATCAGCCCCAGCATTTT.

The CDR3 region is CASSPQGRDSPLHF. The CDR3 region has the DNA TGTGCCAGCAGTCCACAAGGCAGGGATTCACCCCTCCACTTT. V usage is TRBV2 and J usage is TRBJ1-6; D possibly corresponds to TRBD1 (5 bases). Germline V gene lookup returns CDR1 SNHLY and CDR2 FYNNEI. V lost 5 bases, J lost 8 bases, and 13 bases lay in between. CDR3 length equals 14 residues.

The CDR3 DNA follows: TGTGCCAGCAGTGGAGAGGGCGGGAGCTCCTACGAGCAGTACTTC. Amino acids: CASSGEGGSSYEQYF. The chain recombines TRBV6-4 with TRBJ2-7, with TRBD2 matching 7 bases. V dropped 4 bases and J dropped 0; count of bases not matched to a gene: 6. Per germline, CDR1 MRHNA and CDR2 SNTAGT. The CDR3 consists of 15 residues.

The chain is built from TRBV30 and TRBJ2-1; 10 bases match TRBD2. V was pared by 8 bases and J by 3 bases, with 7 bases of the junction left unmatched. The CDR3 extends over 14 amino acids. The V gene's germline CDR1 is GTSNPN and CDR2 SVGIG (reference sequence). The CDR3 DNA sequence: TGTGCCCGGGATAGCGGGAGGAGCTACAATGAGCAGTTCTTC. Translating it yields CARDSGRSYNEQFF.

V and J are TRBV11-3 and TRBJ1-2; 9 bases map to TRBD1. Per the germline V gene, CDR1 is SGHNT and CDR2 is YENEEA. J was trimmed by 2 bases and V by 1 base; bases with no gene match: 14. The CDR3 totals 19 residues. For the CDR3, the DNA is TGTGCCAGCAGCTTAGCCAATAGACAGGGGGTTCTCTCCAACTATGGCTACACCTTC. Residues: CASSLANRQGVLSNYGYTF.

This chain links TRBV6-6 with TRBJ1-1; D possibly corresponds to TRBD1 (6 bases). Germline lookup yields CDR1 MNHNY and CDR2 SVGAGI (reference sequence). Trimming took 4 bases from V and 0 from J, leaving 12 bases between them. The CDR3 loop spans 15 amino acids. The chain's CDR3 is CASSWQGIMNTEAFF. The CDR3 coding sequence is TGTGCCAGCAGTTGGCAGGGGATCATGAACACTGAAGCTTTCTTT.

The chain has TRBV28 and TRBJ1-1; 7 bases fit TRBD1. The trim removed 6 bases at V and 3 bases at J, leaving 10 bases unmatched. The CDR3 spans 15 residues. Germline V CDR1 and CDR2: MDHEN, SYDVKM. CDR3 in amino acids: CASSPPTGQHTEAFF. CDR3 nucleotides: TGTGCCAGCAGCCCCCCGACAGGGCAACACACTGAAGCTTTCTTT. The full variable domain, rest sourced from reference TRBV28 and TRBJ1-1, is DVKVTQSSRYLVKRTGEKVFLECVQDMDHENMFWYRQDPGLGLRLIYFSYDVKMKEKGDIPEGYSVSREKKERFSLILESASTNQTSMYLCASSPPTGQHTEAFFGQGTRLTVV.

The CDR3 spells CASRPSGENTEAFF. The CDR3 DNA reads as TGTGCCAGCAGACCGTCGGGAGAGAACACTGAAGCTTTCTTT. The chain is built from TRBV6-6 and TRBJ1-1, with no clear D. CDR1 MNHNY and CDR2 SVGAGI come from the germline V gene (reference sequence). V was cut by 6 bases and J by 1 base, with 12 bases left in between. CDR3 size: 14 residues.

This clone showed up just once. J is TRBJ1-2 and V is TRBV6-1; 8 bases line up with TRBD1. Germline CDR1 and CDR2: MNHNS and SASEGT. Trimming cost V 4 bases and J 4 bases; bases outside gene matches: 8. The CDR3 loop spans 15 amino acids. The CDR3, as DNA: TGTGCCAGCAGTGCGTTGACAGGGGAAGGCTATGGCTACACCTTC. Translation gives CASSALTGEGYGYTF.

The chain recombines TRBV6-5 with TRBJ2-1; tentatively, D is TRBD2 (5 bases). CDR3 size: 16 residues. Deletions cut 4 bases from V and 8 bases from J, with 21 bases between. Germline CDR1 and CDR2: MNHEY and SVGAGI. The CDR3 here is CASSFTRPPGEYEQFF. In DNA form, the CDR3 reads TGTGCCAGCAGTTTCACACGGCCACCCGGGGAGTATGAGCAGTTCTTC.

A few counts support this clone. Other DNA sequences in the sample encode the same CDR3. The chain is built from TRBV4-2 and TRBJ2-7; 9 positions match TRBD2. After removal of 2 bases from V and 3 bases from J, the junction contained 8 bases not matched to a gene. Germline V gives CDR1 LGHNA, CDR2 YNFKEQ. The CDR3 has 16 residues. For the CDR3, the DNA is TGTGCCAGCAGCCAAACCGATCAAGCGGGGGGCTACGAGCAGTACTTC. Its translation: CASSQTDQAGGYEQYF.

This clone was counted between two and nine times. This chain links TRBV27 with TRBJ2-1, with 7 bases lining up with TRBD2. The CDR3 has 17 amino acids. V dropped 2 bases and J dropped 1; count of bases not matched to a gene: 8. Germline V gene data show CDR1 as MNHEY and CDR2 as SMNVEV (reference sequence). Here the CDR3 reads CASSLTSEQSSYNEQFF. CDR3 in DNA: TGTGCCAGCAGTTTAACTAGCGAACAATCTTCCTACAATGAGCAGTTCTTC.

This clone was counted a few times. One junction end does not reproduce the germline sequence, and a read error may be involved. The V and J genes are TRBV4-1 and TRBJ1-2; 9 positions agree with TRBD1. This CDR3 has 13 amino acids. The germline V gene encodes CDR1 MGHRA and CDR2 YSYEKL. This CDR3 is CASSLTGGPGYPF. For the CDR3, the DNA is TGCGCCAGCAGCCTCACAGGGGGCCCTGGCTACCCCTTC.

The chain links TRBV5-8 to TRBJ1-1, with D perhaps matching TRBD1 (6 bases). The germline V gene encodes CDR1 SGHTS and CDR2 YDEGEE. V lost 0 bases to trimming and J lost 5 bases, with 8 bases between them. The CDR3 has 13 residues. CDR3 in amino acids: CASSLDRETEAFF. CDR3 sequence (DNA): TGTGCCAGCAGCTTGGACAGGGAGACTGAAGCTTTCTTT.